Below, 29 T cell receptor beta chains from the same sample are listed, as sequenced in a study of shared clonotypes between healthy human individuals (dated by TCRdb to 2018 to 2021). The library relied on the immunoSEQ multiplex PCR assay. Imported from immuneACCESS, the table was reduced by TCRdb to in-frame sequences with V and J called. These copies leave out some clones; in studies compared against another copy, an unresolved V gene accounts for under half, and the cause of the remainder is not known. The sample table holds 2 million to 2.5 million clones, of which about 92% were seen once. The ten largest clonotypes hold about 0.37% of the sample. Sequenced: naive CD4+ T cells from PBMCs. This specimen's cell subset or site label, interpreted: CD45RA+ positively selected. Every receptor here comes from a man aged 18 to 30 in good health. Some clones in this sample may be carry-over from other donors' samples.

The chain uses TRBV5-1 and TRBJ2-1; D may correspond to TRBD1 or TRBD2 (5 bases each). CDR3 length: 17 amino acids. Germline CDR1 is SGHRS and CDR2 is YFSETQ. Between the trimmed V and J ends, which lost 3 bases and 7 bases, there was a span of 23 bases. The CDR3: CASSWGSRGKLDNEQFF. The CDR3 DNA sequence: TGCGCCAGCAGCTGGGGGTCTAGGGGAAAACTGGATAATGAGCAGTTCTTC.

The rearrangement links TRBV28 to TRBJ2-7; 9 bases align to TRBD1. Germline CDR1 and CDR2: MDHEN and SYDVKM. V shed 6 bases and J 3 bases; nucleotides not matched to a gene: 9. The CDR3 runs to 15 residues. The CDR3 nucleotides read TGTGCCAGCAGCTCGGACAGGGGCCGAGTCTACGAGCAGTACTTC. Translating it yields CASSSDRGRVYEQYF.

The V and J genes are TRBV28 and TRBJ1-1; 8 nucleotides match TRBD1. The CDR3 spans 16 residues. Germline CDR1 is MDHEN and CDR2 is SYDVKM. Trimming removed 4 bases from V and 1 base from J; junction bases left unmatched: 8. The DNA for the CDR3 is TGTGCCAGCAGTTCAGGACAGGGCCCCTCGAACACTGAAGCTTTCTTT. This codes for CASSSGQGPSNTEAFF. The whole variable domain, remainder taken from reference TRBV28 and TRBJ1-1, is DVKVTQSSRYLVKRTGEKVFLECVQDMDHENMFWYRQDPGLGLRLIYFSYDVKMKEKGDIPEGYSVSREKKERFSLILESASTNQTSMYLCASSSGQGPSNTEAFFGQGTRLTVV.

The J gene is TRBJ2-7, the V gene TRBV6-6; no reliable D call. Germline CDR1 reads MNHNY; CDR2 reads SVGAGI (reference sequence). Trimming stripped 6 bases from V and 0 bases from J, with 9 bases between. The CDR3 covers 13 residues. The CDR3 reads CASRFRSSYEQYF. CDR3 DNA: TGTGCCAGCAGATTCAGGAGCTCCTACGAGCAGTACTTC.

This clone came up a few times. For the CDR3, the DNA is TGTGCCAGCAGTTTGTTAGATAGGCGCGGCTCCTACGAGCAGTACTTC. It translates to CASSLLDRRGSYEQYF. This sequence joins TRBV2 and TRBJ2-7; D is ambiguous. Trimming stripped 5 bases from V and 0 bases from J, with 17 bases between. The CDR3 has 16 amino acids. Germline loops: CDR1 SNHLY, CDR2 FYNNEI.

A word on this clone: Additional DNA sequences in this sample encode the identical CDR3. The chain links TRBV6-5 to TRBJ2-7; possible D gene TRBD1, 6 bases. Trimming left V 0 bases short and J 2 bases short, with 11 bases between. This CDR3 is 15 amino acids long. The V gene's germline CDR1 is MNHEY and CDR2 SVGAGI. CDR3 coding DNA: TGTGCCAGCAGTTACTCAGGCAGGGGAACCTACGAGCAGTACTTC. Its translation is CASSYSGRGTYEQYF.

The chain recombines TRBV9 with TRBJ1-2; 10 bases are shared with TRBD1. This CDR3 has 14 amino acids. The V and J ends lost 3 bases and 7 bases, in that order; junction bases with no gene match: 6. The V gene's germline CDR1 is SGDLS and CDR2 YYNGEE. CDR3 bases: TGTGCCAGCAGCGCGACAGGGGGCTCCGGTGGCTACACCTTC. This encodes CASSATGGSGGYTF.

The chain carries TRBV4-1 and TRBJ1-4, with 9 positions matching TRBD1. The CDR3 is 15 residues long. Losses at the gene ends were 0 bases for V and 8 bases for J; bases not matched to a gene: 4. Germline lookup yields CDR1 MGHRA and CDR2 YSYEKL. The CDR3 DNA is TGCGCCAGCAGCCAAGAGAGGGGGACAGGGGAAAAACTGTTTTTT. Translation: CASSQERGTGEKLFF.

Here the CDR3 DNA reads TGTGCCAGCAGTTTTTCCAGGGAAGGTCCCGAGCAGTACTTC. Amino acid sequence: CASSFSREGPEQYF. This rearrangement joins TRBV27 to TRBJ2-7, with a tentative D call TRBD1 (5 bases). Trimming cost V 3 bases and J 6 bases, with 15 bases left between them. Per the germline V gene, CDR1 is MNHEY and CDR2 is SMNVEV (reference sequence). The CDR3 totals 14 residues.

As regards this clone: The junction shows a germline mismatch at one end, possibly a read error. V gene TRBV6-1 combines with J gene TRBJ1-5; D unresolved. The CDR3 runs 13 residues. The germline gives CDR1 MNHNS, CDR2 SASEGT. CDR3 sequence: CASIEGRNQPQHF. The CDR3 DNA reads as TGTGCCAGCATTGAAGGACGCAATCAGCCCCAGCATTTT.

The chain links TRBV4-1 to TRBJ1-5, with 9 nucleotides matching TRBD1. In germline, CDR1 is MGHRA, CDR2 YSYEKL. V gave up 1 base and J gave up 2 bases; unmatched junction bases: 6. The length of the CDR3 is 17 residues. This CDR3 reads CASSQAWTGDGNQPQHF. CDR3 DNA sequence: TGCGCCAGCAGCCAAGCGTGGACAGGGGACGGCAATCAGCCCCAGCATTTT.

This rearrangement joins TRBV30 to TRBJ1-2; possible D gene TRBD1, 6 bases. This CDR3 is 12 amino acids long. Germline V gene lookup returns CDR1 GTSNPN and CDR2 SVGIG (reference sequence). Trimming removed 7 bases at V and 8 bases at J, with 17 bases between. The CDR3 reads CASIRGRVGYTF. CDR3 nucleotide sequence: TGTGCCTCCATCCGGGGGCGAGTGGGCTACACCTTC.

V gene TRBV6-5 combines with J gene TRBJ1-4, with D unresolved. This CDR3 has 13 residues. The germline gives CDR1 MNHEY, CDR2 SVGAGI. Deletions cut 0 bases from V and 7 bases from J, with 6 bases between. The CDR3 DNA reads TGTGCCAGCAGTTACTCGGTCCGTGAAAAACTGTTTTTT. Encoded protein: CASSYSVREKLFF.

The chain is built from TRBV28 and TRBJ1-5; D is undetermined. The V gene's germline CDR1 is MDHEN and CDR2 SYDVKM. The CDR3 spans 12 residues. Trimming took 7 bases from V and 3 from J, leaving 7 bases between them. This CDR3 reads CASTTNNQPQHF. CDR3 sequence (DNA): TGTGCCAGCACCACTAACAATCAGCCCCAGCATTTT.

The chain is built from TRBV28 and TRBJ2-7; 7 bases fit TRBD2. Germline values: CDR1 MDHEN, CDR2 SYDVKM. V shed 1 base, J shed 1 base, and the junction held 10 bases outside the gene matches. The CDR3 runs 17 residues. The CDR3 DNA reads TGTGCCAGCAGTTTATTTGGGGCACCCGGGAGGTCCTACGAGCAGTACTTC. It translates to CASSLFGAPGRSYEQYF.

This clone has more than one count but fewer than ten. J is TRBJ1-1 and V is TRBV5-1; the D gene is possibly TRBD1 (5 bases). The CDR3 runs 15 residues. Germline loops: CDR1 SGHRS, CDR2 YFSETQ. The V and J ends lost 2 bases and 4 bases respectively, with 15 bases between them. The CDR3 DNA is TGCGCCAGCAGCTTAGCAGGGCGGAGCGGCACTGAAGCTTTCTTT. Its protein is CASSLAGRSGTEAFF.

V gene TRBV11-3 combines with J gene TRBJ1-5; no clear D. The V end was cut by 5 bases, the J end by 0 bases, with 8 bases between. The CDR3 totals 14 residues. CDR1 is SGHNT and CDR2 is YENEEA in the germline V gene. The CDR3 protein is CASSNNYSNQPQHF. The CDR3 DNA reads as TGTGCCAGCAGCAATAACTATAGCAATCAGCCCCAGCATTTT.

As to this clone: This specimen includes other DNA sequences encoding the same CDR3. The chain joins TRBV9 to TRBJ2-7; unclear D gene. V lost 0 bases, J lost 1 base, and 11 bases lay in between. The CDR3 length is 15 residues. CDR1 is SGDLS and CDR2 is YYNGEE in the germline V gene. The CDR3 nucleotides read TGTGCCAGCAGCGTAGCGCCAGGACCTTCCTACGAGCAGTACTTC. It yields the protein CASSVAPGPSYEQYF.

The rearrangement links TRBV14 to TRBJ2-1, with D possibly TRBD2 on 6 matching bases. The germline CDR1 and CDR2 sequences are SGHDN and FVKESK. V dropped 0 bases and J dropped 9 bases, with 15 bases sitting between them. The CDR3 runs 15 residues. CDR3 nucleotides: TGTGCCAGCAGCCAAGATCGACCGGGGGTAGGTGAGCAGTTCTTC. Amino acids: CASSQDRPGVGEQFF.

The rearrangement uses TRBV27 and TRBJ1-1; a possible D gene is TRBD1 (5 bases). CDR1 is MNHEY, CDR2 SMNVEV, per germline (reference sequence). This CDR3 is built from 13 residues. The V end lost 6 bases, the J end lost 7 bases, and 15 bases lay between the germline ends. The DNA for the CDR3 is TGTGCCAGCAGCTCGACGCAGGGCGGTGAAGCTTTCTTT. It specifies CASSSTQGGEAFF.

The chain links TRBV6-1 to TRBJ2-7; a possible D gene is TRBD2 (6 bases). The V and J ends lost 4 bases and 0 bases respectively, with 16 bases between them. CDR1 and CDR2 (germline): MNHNS, SASEGT. The CDR3 runs 16 residues. CDR3 nucleotide sequence: TGTGCCAGCAGTGCGATACAGCGGGCCACCTCCTACGAGCAGTACTTC. Its translation is CASSAIQRATSYEQYF.

The chain is built from TRBV5-1 and TRBJ1-4; D is possibly TRBD1 (5 bases). Germline CDR1 SGHRS, CDR2 YFSETQ. The CDR3 has 15 residues. V was cut by 0 bases and J by 4 bases, with 10 bases left in between. CDR3 DNA sequence: TGCGCCAGCAGCTTGGTAGGGGCCCTTAATGAAAAACTGTTTTTT. Amino acids: CASSLVGALNEKLFF.

The V and J genes are TRBV29-1 and TRBJ2-5; D tentatively fits TRBD1 or TRBD2 (5 bases each). V lost 7 bases and J 4 bases, leaving 16 bases between the germline ends. CDR1 SQVTM and CDR2 ANQGSEA come from the germline V gene. The CDR3 length is 13 residues. Here the CDR3 reads CSAGPGQGETQYF. The CDR3 nucleotides are TGCAGCGCCGGGCCGGGGCAGGGAGAGACCCAGTACTTC.

The rearrangement links TRBV25-1 to TRBJ1-5; D possibly corresponds to TRBD1 (5 bases). CDR3 length equals 13 residues. CDR1 MGHDK and CDR2 SYGVNS come from the germline V gene. Trimming took 6 bases from V and 4 from J, leaving 10 bases between them. The CDR3 loop is CASSAQGNQPQHF. Written as DNA, the CDR3 is TGTGCCAGCAGCGCCCAGGGAAATCAGCCCCAGCATTTT.

This sequence joins TRBV28 and TRBJ1-2, with no clear D. Germline CDR1 and CDR2: MDHEN and SYDVKM. The CDR3 contains 12 residues. The V end lost 5 bases, the J end lost 2 bases, and 6 bases lay between the germline ends. CDR3 amino acids: CASSNRNYGYTF. DNA of the CDR3: TGTGCCAGCAGTAACCGGAACTATGGCTACACCTTC.

V gene TRBV28 combines with J gene TRBJ2-1; the match to TRBD2 covers 9 bases. This CDR3 spans 15 amino acids. Germline V CDR1 and CDR2: MDHEN, SYDVKM. The ends lost 6 bases at V and 6 bases at J; junction bases unmatched: 9. The CDR3 DNA is TGTGCCAGCAGCCTCCCTAGCGGGGTCACCAATGAGCAGTTCTTC. This gives the protein CASSLPSGVTNEQFF.

This rearrangement joins TRBV27 to TRBJ1-1; D gene uncertain. The CDR3 is 14 amino acids. V lost 4 bases and J 5 bases, leaving 14 bases between the germline ends. CDR1 and CDR2 (germline): MNHEY, SMNVEV (reference sequence). In nucleotides, the CDR3 is TGTGCCAGCAGTTCCCTCGAGGGCCGGACTGAAGCTTTCTTT. Protein product: CASSSLEGRTEAFF.

The chain employs TRBV28 and TRBJ1-5; no clear D gene. The V gene lost 4 bases and the J gene lost 0 bases, with 4 bases spanning the gap. The CDR3 is made up of 13 amino acids. CDR1 and CDR2 (germline): MDHEN, SYDVKM. The CDR3 coding sequence is TGTGCCAGCAGTTGGATTAGCAATCAGCCCCAGCATTTT. Translating gives CASSWISNQPQHF.

This chain uses TRBV28 with TRBJ2-1, with TRBD2 matching over 9 bases. The V segment lost 4 bases and the J segment 7 bases; nucleotides outside the gene matches: 14. The CDR3 sequence is 17 residues long. In germline, CDR1 is MDHEN, CDR2 SYDVKM. Here the CDR3 reads CASSSDNSGRRGNEQFF. CDR3 nucleotides: TGTGCCAGCAGTTCGGACAATAGCGGGAGAAGGGGGAATGAGCAGTTCTTC.